The table lists the clone carrying this T cell receptor beta chain with many counts. Its antigen remains unknown. After constant-region reverse-primer amplification, full-length variable regions underwent semi-nested PCR with Nested Universal Primer A. TCRdb re-analysed the 5' RACE reads in MiXCR, keeping a single row per CDR3 protein. This sample yields 25,000 to 40,000 distinct CDR3 sequences, of which about a quarter are seen a single time; 3.7% belongs to the top ten. CD25-based Treg depletion was applied to purified naive CD4+ T cells. V lost 1 base and J 2 bases, leaving 6 bases between the germline ends. This CDR3 is 15 amino acids long. Germline V CDR1 and CDR2: MNHNS, SASEGT. Study-wide results and caveats: The TCR gene usage of tumor memory CD4+ T cells clustered together with blood and lymph node memory CD4+ cells and with lymph node naive CD4+ cells. Greatest tumor Treg TCR overlap was with tumor naive CD4+ cells.

The chain joins TRBV6-1 to TRBJ2-6; the D gene is possibly TRBD1 (5 bases). Sequenced: naive CD4+ T cells sorted from a lymph node. Subset specified: naive CD4+ T cells, CD4+CD45RA+CD25-. The sequence was collected from a female donor with breast cancer. This CDR3 reads CASSEGGAGANVLTF. For the CDR3, the DNA is TGTGCCAGCAGTGAAGGGGGCGCTGGGGCCAACGTCCTGACTTTC.